This TCR beta chain emerged from a study of blood T cell repertoires in COVID-19 (dated by TCRdb to 2018 to 2021). For context, the study as a whole: The collaborator samples originated in the United States, Italy and Spain and spanned the acute and convalescent phases of COVID-19. A freely available public database, intended as a resource for researchers studying the immune response to SARS-CoV-2, is where the repertoires were released. The dataset comprised deeply sampled blood TCRbeta repertoires from subjects exposed to, actively infected with, or recovered from COVID-19. HLA class I and class II types, where available, came from metadata supplied by the sample provider rather than from assay-based typing. Samples came from the ongoing ImmuneRACE study (first 160 participants) plus 1,254 subjects from 6 global collaborators. A de-identified subject ID, COVID-19 status, age in years and sex were almost always included in the sample metadata. The prospective study material was composed of cDNA or gDNA derived from T cells, B-cell-depleted T cells, or PBMCs.

Regarding this clone: The specificity of this receptor is unknown. One base away there is no much larger clone; base qualities are not given.

The immunoSEQ Assay, a bias-controlled multiplex PCR, was used to amplify TCRbeta CDR3 regions from genomic DNA. Turning to the authors' computational methods: The number of nucleated cells in each sample was estimated from the amplification of reference gene primers within the assay. To quantify the absolute abundance of each unique TCRbeta CDR3 rearrangement, sequence reads were collapsed and filtered. Productive Simpson clonality was computed per sample as the square root of Simpson's diversity index over productive rearrangements. Sourced from immuneACCESS, this table was stored by TCRdb with only in-frame sequences that have V and J called. A share of the clones is absent; for the studies checked, an unresolved V gene accounts for under half, and the remainder has no known explanation. From that table come the V and J calls and clone size; the DNA was used to work out D and trimming. The sample contains about 98,000 clones, roughly 86% of them found a single time. 3% of the sample goes to the ten largest clones.

V sheds 0 bases and J sheds 3 bases, leaving 10 bases between their ends. The germline V gene (reference sequence) sets CDR1 to SGHKS and CDR2 to YYEKEE. Reading from cysteine to phenylalanine, the CDR3 counts 16 amino acids. Just CDR3 DNA is preserved here, 48 bases in frame from base 1. The study at large found these results: The quantity of clinical and demographic metadata differed by source and by participant and was supplied without curation.

The collaborating institutions used their own protocols to collect whole blood in K2EDTA tubes. For TCRbeta analysis, collaborator samples were shipped as frozen whole blood, as isolated PBMCs, or as DNA extracted from either sample type. The chain is encoded by TRBV5-5 joined to TRBJ2-6; the D gene is perhaps TRBD2, from 5 matching bases. Input material: peripheral blood. This sequence originates from a man aged 45-65 years with active or convalescent COVID-19. Here is the DNA: TGTGCCAGCAGCTTGGGCCCGGGGATTGGGGCCAACGTCCTGACTTTC. The encoded protein is CASSLGPGIGANVLTF.